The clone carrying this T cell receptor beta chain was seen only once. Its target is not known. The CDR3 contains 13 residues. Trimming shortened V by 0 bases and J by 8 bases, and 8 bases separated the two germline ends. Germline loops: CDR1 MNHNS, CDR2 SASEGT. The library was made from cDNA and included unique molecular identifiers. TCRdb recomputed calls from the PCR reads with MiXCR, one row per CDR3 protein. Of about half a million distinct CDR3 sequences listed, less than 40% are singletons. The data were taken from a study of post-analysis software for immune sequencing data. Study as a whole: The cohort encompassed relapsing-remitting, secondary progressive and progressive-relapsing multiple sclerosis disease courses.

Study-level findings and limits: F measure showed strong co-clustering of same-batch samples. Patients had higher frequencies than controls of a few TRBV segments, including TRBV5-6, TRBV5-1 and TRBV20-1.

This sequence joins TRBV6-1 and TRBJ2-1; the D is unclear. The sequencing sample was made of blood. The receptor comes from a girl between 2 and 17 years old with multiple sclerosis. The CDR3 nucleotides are TGTGCCAGCAGTGAAGCCTGGGATGATGAGCAGTTCTTC. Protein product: CASSEAWDDEQFF.